A selection of T cell receptor beta chains follows, all from one sample in a study of shared clonotypes between healthy human individuals. Profiling relied on immunoSEQ multiplex PCR, and the TCRdb table lists in-frame clones only, not all of them. The data hold just over 2,000,000 clones, with roughly 95% observed a single time. Specimen: naive CD4+ T cells sorted from blood. The receptors originated from a man younger than 35 in good health. Each CDR3 is given with its conserved first and last residue. The order of the fields is D gene, clone size, V gene, J gene, CDR3 protein, CDR3 DNA. A D gene is named only where the DNA matches it firmly. Rows give clone size only sometimes, using once, few, many, or a class for an expanded clone.

d_call: -
clone_size: -
v_call: TRBV7-9
j_call: TRBJ2-3
cdr3_aa: CASSFLGVTTDTQYF
cdr3_nt: TGTGCCAGCAGCTTCCTGGGGGTTACCACAGATACGCAGTATTTT

d_call: -
clone_size: -
v_call: TRBV4-1
j_call: TRBJ2-1
cdr3_aa: CASSHPQAESSYNEQFF
cdr3_nt: TGCGCCAGCAGCCACCCACAGGCAGAAAGCTCCTACAATGAGCAGTTCTTC

d_call: -
clone_size: -
v_call: TRBV28
j_call: TRBJ2-7
cdr3_aa: CASGGLGAQSEQYF
cdr3_nt: TGTGCCAGTGGGGGCTTGGGGGCCCAGAGCGAGCAGTACTTC

d_call: TRBD1
clone_size: -
v_call: TRBV6-6
j_call: TRBJ1-5
cdr3_aa: CASSKPGGGQPQHF
cdr3_nt: TGTGCCAGCAGTAAACCAGGGGGCGGTCAGCCCCAGCATTTT

d_call: TRBD1
clone_size: -
v_call: TRBV19
j_call: TRBJ1-5
cdr3_aa: CASSTNQDRGSNQPQHF
cdr3_nt: TGTGCCAGTAGTACCAACCAGGACAGGGGGAGCAATCAGCCCCAGCATTTT

d_call: -
clone_size: -
v_call: TRBV19
j_call: TRBJ1-5
cdr3_aa: CASMDQWWSNQPQHF
cdr3_nt: TGTGCCAGTATGGACCAGTGGTGGTCTAATCAGCCCCAGCATTTT

d_call: TRBD1
clone_size: -
v_call: TRBV6-1
j_call: TRBJ1-2
cdr3_aa: CASSEIRDSYGYTF
cdr3_nt: TGTGCCAGCAGTGAGATTAGGGACAGCTATGGCTACACCTTC

d_call: -
clone_size: -
v_call: TRBV30
j_call: TRBJ1-4
cdr3_aa: CAWRNSYNEKLFF
cdr3_nt: TGTGCCTGGAGGAACAGCTATAATGAAAAACTGTTTTTT

d_call: TRBD1
clone_size: -
v_call: TRBV6-5
j_call: TRBJ1-1
cdr3_aa: CASRPRGRETEAFF
cdr3_nt: TGTGCCAGCAGACCCAGGGGGCGGGAGACTGAAGCTTTCTTT

d_call: TRBD1
clone_size: -
v_call: TRBV6-5
j_call: TRBJ1-1
cdr3_aa: CASSYSRQGRTEAFF
cdr3_nt: TGTGCCAGCAGTTACTCGAGACAGGGCCGAACTGAAGCTTTCTTT

d_call: TRBD1
clone_size: -
v_call: TRBV28
j_call: TRBJ1-1
cdr3_aa: CASTIGGTGGTEAFF
cdr3_nt: TGTGCCAGCACCATCGGCGGGACAGGGGGCACTGAAGCTTTCTTT

d_call: TRBD1
clone_size: -
v_call: TRBV5-1
j_call: TRBJ1-2
cdr3_aa: CASSLESTGDYGYTF
cdr3_nt: TGCGCCAGCAGCTTGGAGTCGACAGGGGACTATGGCTACACCTTC

d_call: -
clone_size: -
v_call: TRBV9
j_call: TRBJ2-5
cdr3_aa: CASSVEGRIQETQYF
cdr3_nt: TGTGCCAGCAGCGTAGAGGGCAGGATCCAAGAGACCCAGTACTTC

d_call: -
clone_size: -
v_call: TRBV7-9
j_call: TRBJ1-6
cdr3_aa: CASSVRGSPLHF
cdr3_nt: TGTGCCAGCAGTGTCAGGGGATCTCCCCTCCACTTT

d_call: TRBD2
clone_size: -
v_call: TRBV10-1
j_call: TRBJ2-7
cdr3_aa: CASSAGGSGEQYF
cdr3_nt: TGCGCCAGCAGTGCTGGCGGGAGCGGCGAGCAGTACTTC

d_call: TRBD1
clone_size: -
v_call: TRBV18
j_call: TRBJ2-1
cdr3_aa: CASSPGQVNEQFF
cdr3_nt: TGTGCCAGCTCACCAGGACAGGTTAATGAGCAGTTCTTC

d_call: -
clone_size: once
v_call: TRBV18
j_call: TRBJ1-6
cdr3_aa: CASSPRQDDNSPLHF
cdr3_nt: TGTGCCAGCTCACCACGCCAGGATGATAATTCACCCCTCCACTTT

d_call: -
clone_size: once
v_call: TRBV2
j_call: TRBJ1-5
cdr3_aa: CASSPGRANQPQHF
cdr3_nt: TGTGCCAGCAGTCCCGGACGGGCAAATCAGCCCCAGCATTTT

d_call: -
clone_size: -
v_call: TRBV6-1
j_call: TRBJ2-7
cdr3_aa: CASSSQGTYEQYF
cdr3_nt: TGTGCCAGCAGTTCGCAGGGTACCTACGAGCAGTACTTC

d_call: -
clone_size: -
v_call: TRBV9
j_call: TRBJ1-3
cdr3_aa: CASSVGPSGNTIYF
cdr3_nt: TGTGCCAGCAGCGTAGGCCCCTCTGGAAACACCATATATTTT

d_call: -
clone_size: -
v_call: TRBV7-8
j_call: TRBJ2-5
cdr3_aa: CASREMGGLGPETQYF
cdr3_nt: TGTGCCAGCAGAGAAATGGGGGGATTAGGTCCGGAGACCCAGTACTTC

d_call: -
clone_size: once
v_call: TRBV19
j_call: TRBJ1-5
cdr3_aa: CASSIQGPQPQHF
cdr3_nt: TGTGCCAGTAGTATACAGGGCCCTCAGCCCCAGCATTTT

d_call: -
clone_size: -
v_call: TRBV10-3
j_call: TRBJ2-3
cdr3_aa: CAISEASTDTQYF
cdr3_nt: TGTGCCATCAGTGAGGCTAGCACAGATACGCAGTATTTT

d_call: TRBD1
clone_size: once
v_call: TRBV6-5
j_call: TRBJ1-3
cdr3_aa: CASTEGQFSGNTIYF
cdr3_nt: TGTGCCAGCACTGAGGGACAGTTCTCTGGAAACACCATATATTTT

d_call: -
clone_size: -
v_call: TRBV9
j_call: TRBJ1-4
cdr3_aa: CASSVGQGSEKLFF
cdr3_nt: TGTGCCAGCAGCGTAGGGCAGGGGAGTGAAAAACTGTTTTTT

d_call: -
clone_size: once
v_call: TRBV30
j_call: TRBJ1-5
cdr3_aa: CAWSYGSSNSNQPQHF
cdr3_nt: TGTGCCTGGAGTTATGGATCGAGTAATAGCAATCAGCCCCAGCATTTT

d_call: TRBD2
clone_size: -
v_call: TRBV28
j_call: TRBJ2-3
cdr3_aa: CASSLSRLAGGGDTQYF
cdr3_nt: TGTGCCAGCAGTTTATCCCGACTAGCGGGGGGGGGAGATACGCAGTATTTT

d_call: -
clone_size: -
v_call: TRBV14
j_call: TRBJ2-2
cdr3_aa: CASSQSPTSGLFF
cdr3_nt: TGTGCCAGCAGCCAATCCCCGACTAGTGGGCTGTTTTTT

d_call: TRBD1
clone_size: -
v_call: TRBV9
j_call: TRBJ2-5
cdr3_aa: CASSVGGQGSRDQYF
cdr3_nt: TGTGCCAGCAGCGTAGGGGGACAGGGGTCGAGGGACCAGTACTTC

d_call: -
clone_size: -
v_call: TRBV6-5
j_call: TRBJ1-6
cdr3_aa: CASRSWGGGSPLHF
cdr3_nt: TGTGCCAGCAGGTCATGGGGGGGAGGGTCACCCCTCCACTTT

d_call: -
clone_size: -
v_call: TRBV9
j_call: TRBJ2-5
cdr3_aa: CASSVGQQETQYF
cdr3_nt: TGTGCCAGCAGCGTAGGCCAGCAGGAGACCCAGTACTTC

d_call: -
clone_size: -
v_call: TRBV6-5
j_call: TRBJ1-5
cdr3_aa: CASSRNPGGNQPQHF
cdr3_nt: TGTGCCAGCAGCCGAAATCCCGGCGGGAATCAGCCCCAGCATTTT

d_call: -
clone_size: -
v_call: TRBV2
j_call: TRBJ1-2
cdr3_aa: CASNPQGSYGYTF
cdr3_nt: TGTGCCAGCAACCCACAGGGTTCCTATGGCTACACCTTC

d_call: -
clone_size: -
v_call: TRBV7-7
j_call: TRBJ2-3
cdr3_aa: CASSPLQAGTDTQYF
cdr3_nt: TGTGCTAGCAGCCCTTTGCAGGCGGGCACAGATACGCAGTATTTT

d_call: -
clone_size: -
v_call: TRBV30
j_call: TRBJ2-3
cdr3_aa: CAWIFTDTQYF
cdr3_nt: TGTGCCTGGATCTTCACAGATACGCAGTATTTT

d_call: -
clone_size: once
v_call: TRBV6-1
j_call: TRBJ1-5
cdr3_aa: CASTLGPGVGQPQHF
cdr3_nt: TGTGCCAGCACTTTGGGACCCGGGGTGGGGCAGCCCCAGCATTTT

d_call: -
clone_size: -
v_call: TRBV5-6
j_call: TRBJ2-5
cdr3_aa: CASSDGRQETQYF
cdr3_nt: TGTGCCAGCAGCGACGGTCGTCAAGAGACCCAGTACTTC

d_call: -
clone_size: -
v_call: TRBV18
j_call: TRBJ1-2
cdr3_aa: CASSTSSNYGYTF
cdr3_nt: TGTGCCAGCTCCACCAGCAGTAACTATGGCTACACCTTC

d_call: -
clone_size: -
v_call: TRBV9
j_call: TRBJ2-2
cdr3_aa: CASSVNTGELFF
cdr3_nt: TGTGCCAGCAGCGTTAACACCGGGGAGCTGTTTTTT

d_call: -
clone_size: -
v_call: TRBV10-1
j_call: TRBJ1-5
cdr3_aa: CASIKRGGCCSNQPQHF
cdr3_nt: TGCGCCAGCATAAAACGAGGGGGGTGTTGTAGTAATCAGCCCCAGCATTTT

d_call: -
clone_size: -
v_call: TRBV4-1
j_call: TRBJ2-5
cdr3_aa: CASSQDGTLGETQYF
cdr3_nt: TGCGCCAGCAGCCAAGACGGGACATTGGGAGAGACCCAGTACTTC

d_call: TRBD1
clone_size: -
v_call: TRBV18
j_call: TRBJ1-6
cdr3_aa: CASSPPNQPTGRDSPLHF
cdr3_nt: TGTGCCAGCTCACCACCTAATCAGCCGACAGGGAGAGATTCACCCCTCCACTTT

d_call: TRBD1
clone_size: -
v_call: TRBV6-1
j_call: TRBJ2-6
cdr3_aa: CASTDRGSGANVLTF
cdr3_nt: TGTGCCAGCACTGACAGGGGATCCGGGGCCAACGTCCTGACTTTC

d_call: -
clone_size: -
v_call: TRBV10-3
j_call: TRBJ1-2
cdr3_aa: CAISESGVTLRGGYTF
cdr3_nt: TGTGCCATCAGTGAGTCGGGAGTCACCCTCAGGGGTGGCTACACCTTC

d_call: -
clone_size: -
v_call: TRBV30
j_call: TRBJ1-5
cdr3_aa: CAWSGTGNQPQHF
cdr3_nt: TGTGCCTGGAGCGGTACAGGGAACCAGCCCCAGCATTTT

d_call: -
clone_size: -
v_call: TRBV30
j_call: TRBJ1-6
cdr3_aa: CAWRDSRPAPLHF
cdr3_nt: TGTGCCTGGAGGGACAGCCGGCCGGCACCCCTCCACTTT

d_call: TRBD2
clone_size: -
v_call: TRBV19
j_call: TRBJ2-7
cdr3_aa: CASSTYGTSGRLSVYEQYF
cdr3_nt: TGTGCCAGTAGTACCTATGGGACTAGCGGGCGCCTGAGTGTCTACGAGCAGTACTTC

d_call: -
clone_size: -
v_call: TRBV5-4
j_call: TRBJ1-6
cdr3_aa: CASSSSGLTYNSPLHF
cdr3_nt: TGTGCCAGCAGCTCTTCAGGCTTGACCTATAATTCACCCCTCCACTTT

d_call: -
clone_size: -
v_call: TRBV7-6
j_call: TRBJ2-3
cdr3_aa: CASSLGRSTDTQYF
cdr3_nt: TGTGCCAGCAGCTTGGGTCGCAGCACAGATACGCAGTATTTT

d_call: -
clone_size: -
v_call: TRBV4-3
j_call: TRBJ1-2
cdr3_aa: CASSQDQRSYGYTF
cdr3_nt: TGCGCCAGCAGCCAAGATCAACGGTCCTATGGCTACACCTTC

d_call: -
clone_size: -
v_call: TRBV5-1
j_call: TRBJ2-2
cdr3_aa: CASSRGDSGGELFF
cdr3_nt: TGCGCCAGCAGCAGGGGCGATTCGGGCGGGGAGCTGTTTTTT

d_call: TRBD2
clone_size: -
v_call: TRBV6-5
j_call: TRBJ2-5
cdr3_aa: CASSYSTGGARETQYF
cdr3_nt: TGTGCCAGCAGTTACTCGACCGGGGGGGCGCGGGAGACCCAGTACTTC

d_call: -
clone_size: -
v_call: TRBV6-1
j_call: TRBJ1-6
cdr3_aa: CASSSRDYNSPLHF
cdr3_nt: TGTGCCAGCAGTTCCCGGGACTATAATTCACCCCTCCACTTT

d_call: -
clone_size: few
v_call: TRBV2
j_call: TRBJ1-2
cdr3_aa: CASSEQGGRYTF
cdr3_nt: TGTGCCAGCAGTGAACAGGGCGGGCGCTACACCTTC

d_call: -
clone_size: -
v_call: TRBV2
j_call: TRBJ2-3
cdr3_aa: CASSPQVQSTDTQYF
cdr3_nt: TGTGCCAGCTCCCCCCAGGTACAGTCGACAGATACGCAGTATTTT

d_call: TRBD2
clone_size: -
v_call: TRBV4-1
j_call: TRBJ2-1
cdr3_aa: CASSSTSGGAGPYNEQFF
cdr3_nt: TGCGCCAGCAGCTCTACTAGCGGGGGGGCCGGGCCCTACAATGAGCAGTTCTTC

d_call: -
clone_size: -
v_call: TRBV10-3
j_call: TRBJ2-1
cdr3_aa: CAISELEEQFF
cdr3_nt: TGTGCCATCAGTGAGTTGGAGGAGCAGTTCTTC